These T cell receptor beta chains were read from a single sample in a study of prognosis after radiotherapy for stage I lung cancer. A single record per CDR3 protein comes from TCRdb applying MiXCR to the multiplex PCR reads. Here the sample spans about 59,000 distinct CDR3 sequences, approximately 25% being singletons. The specimen comprised PBMCs, sampled before or after stereotactic body radiation therapy (not recorded which). Every receptor here comes from a donor aged 50 or older with non-small cell lung cancer. The conserved cysteine and the conserved F or W are not part of the CDR3 here. D genes are given only for firm matches.

J gene,D gene,V gene,CDR3 protein
TRBJ2-2,NA,TRBV6-1,ASSEISPTGELF
TRBJ2-5,NA,TRBV5-5,ASSLNSEGKEY
TRBJ1-3,TRBD1,TRBV18,ASSPPGQGVWSGNTIY
TRBJ1-5,NA,TRBV12-3/TRBV12-4,ASSLLSTCNQPQH
TRBJ1-6,NA,TRBV12-3/TRBV12-4,ASVDRDYNSPLH
TRBJ1-3,NA,TRBV19,ASSIRLTAGQRNTIY
TRBJ1-4,NA,TRBV2,ASTRTESDERLF
TRBJ2-2,NA,TRBV6-1,ASSVSVGSNVGELF
TRBJ2-3,NA,TRBV14,ASSPRVAGDTQY
TRBJ1-1,TRBD1,TRBV20-1,SALTGTGDTEAF
TRBJ1-2,NA,TRBV24-1,AFRLWGNYGYT
TRBJ2-6,TRBD1,TRBV4-1,ASSLGQGNSGANVLT
TRBJ2-3,TRBD1,TRBV7-6,ASSRDRETDTQY
TRBJ1-1,NA,TRBV6-5,ASSYQVGGTEAF
TRBJ2-3,TRBD2,TRBV7-9,ASSFSSGISDTQY
TRBJ2-3,NA,TRBV18,ASSPRGKDTQY
TRBJ2-6,TRBD1,TRBV5-1,ASSAGQGSGANVLT
TRBJ2-7,NA,TRBV19,ASNDRLGEKY
TRBJ1-2,TRBD1,TRBV19,ASIGNRQGRNYGYT
TRBJ1-2,TRBD1,TRBV20-1,SAPTGGNYGYT
TRBJ2-2,NA,TRBV5-5,ASSLEGSGHGELF
TRBJ1-1,NA,TRBV30,AWVLQTNTEAF
TRBJ2-1,NA,TRBV29-1,SVEAGDLHYNEQF
TRBJ2-6,TRBD1,TRBV6-1,ASSGDRGSLSGANVLT
TRBJ1-1,NA,TRBV7-8,ASSVRRAMNTEAF
TRBJ1-6,TRBD1,TRBV5-1,ASSIRDRGQSPLH
TRBJ2-7,TRBD1,TRBV24-1,ATSSGQGTYEQY
TRBJ2-2,NA,TRBV5-4,ASSQEGGWPGELF
TRBJ1-2,NA,TRBV30,AWSVLAAHYGYT
TRBJ2-1,NA,TRBV5-5,ASSLLDGVAEQF
TRBJ2-3,TRBD2,TRBV5-5,ASSLVRGADTQY
TRBJ2-2,TRBD2,TRBV5-6,ASSGTRHGELF
TRBJ2-4,NA,TRBV12-3/TRBV12-4,ASSSLAKNIQY
TRBJ1-1,NA,TRBV15,ATTHRGNTEAF
TRBJ2-3,NA,TRBV3-1,ASSPPGLLRTDTQY
TRBJ1-1,NA,TRBV6-4,ASSQTANTEAF
TRBJ2-2,TRBD1,TRBV7-6,ASSLTGVGTGELF